The clone carrying this T cell receptor (beta chain) has just a few counts. The study included ophthalmopathy patients with Clinical Activity Score at least 3, NOSPECS grade at least 4 and duration under 3 months. PBMCs stemmed from 10 ml fresh peripheral blood. Trimming removed 8 bases from V and 8 bases from J, with 6 bases in between. The V gene's germline CDR1 is ENHRY and CDR2 SYGVKD. The CDR3 is made up of 10 amino acids. This record belongs to a study of T cells in Graves' hyperthyroidism and ophthalmopathy. RNA transcripts gave rise to amplified TCR beta CDR3 regions. First-round RT-PCR targeting the TCR CDR3 was performed with the HTBI primer set. TCRdb used MiXCR to reprocess the multiplex PCR reads, holding one entry per CDR3 protein. The sample carries more than 450,000 distinct CDR3 sequences, 20% recorded once.

This rearrangement joins TRBV10-3 to TRBJ2-2, with a possible D match to TRBD1 (6 bases). The sequencing input was blood. This receptor was obtained from a man aged 40-50 years with Graves' ophthalmopathy. CDR3 region: CAIGTGELFF. The CDR3 DNA is TGTGCCATCGGGACAGGGGAGCTGTTTTTT.